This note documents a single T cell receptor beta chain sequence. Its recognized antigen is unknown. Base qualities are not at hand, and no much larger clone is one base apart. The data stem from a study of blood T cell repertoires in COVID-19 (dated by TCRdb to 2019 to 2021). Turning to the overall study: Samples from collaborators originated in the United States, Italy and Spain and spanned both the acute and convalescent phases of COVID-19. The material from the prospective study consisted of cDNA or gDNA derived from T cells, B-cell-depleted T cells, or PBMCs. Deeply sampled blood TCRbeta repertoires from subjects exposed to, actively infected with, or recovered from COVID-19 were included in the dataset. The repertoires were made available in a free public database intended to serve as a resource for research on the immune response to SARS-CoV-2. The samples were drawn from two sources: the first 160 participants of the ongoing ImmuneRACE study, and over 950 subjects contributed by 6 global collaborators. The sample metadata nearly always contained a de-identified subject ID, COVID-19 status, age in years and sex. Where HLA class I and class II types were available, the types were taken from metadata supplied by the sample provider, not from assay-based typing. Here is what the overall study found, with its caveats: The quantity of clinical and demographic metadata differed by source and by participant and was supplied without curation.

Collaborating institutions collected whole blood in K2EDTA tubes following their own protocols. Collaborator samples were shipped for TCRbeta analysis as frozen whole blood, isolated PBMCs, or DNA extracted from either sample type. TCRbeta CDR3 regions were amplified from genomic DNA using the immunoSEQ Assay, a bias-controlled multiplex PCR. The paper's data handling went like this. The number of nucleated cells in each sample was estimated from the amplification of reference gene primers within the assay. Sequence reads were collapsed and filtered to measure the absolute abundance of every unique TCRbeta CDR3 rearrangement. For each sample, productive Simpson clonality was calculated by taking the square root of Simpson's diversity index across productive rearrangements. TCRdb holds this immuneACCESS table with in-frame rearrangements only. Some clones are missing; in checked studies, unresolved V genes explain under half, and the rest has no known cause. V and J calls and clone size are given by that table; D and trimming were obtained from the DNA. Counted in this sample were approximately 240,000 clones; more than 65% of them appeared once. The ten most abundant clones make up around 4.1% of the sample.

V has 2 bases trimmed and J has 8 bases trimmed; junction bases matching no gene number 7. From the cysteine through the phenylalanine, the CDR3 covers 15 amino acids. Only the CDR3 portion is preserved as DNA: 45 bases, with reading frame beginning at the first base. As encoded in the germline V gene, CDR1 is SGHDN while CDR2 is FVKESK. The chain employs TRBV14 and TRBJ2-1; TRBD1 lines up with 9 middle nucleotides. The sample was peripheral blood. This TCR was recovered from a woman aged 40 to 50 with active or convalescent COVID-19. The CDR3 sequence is CASSQRDRVLDEQFF. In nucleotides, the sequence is TGTGCCAGCAGCCAAAGGGACAGGGTATTGGATGAGCAGTTCTTC.